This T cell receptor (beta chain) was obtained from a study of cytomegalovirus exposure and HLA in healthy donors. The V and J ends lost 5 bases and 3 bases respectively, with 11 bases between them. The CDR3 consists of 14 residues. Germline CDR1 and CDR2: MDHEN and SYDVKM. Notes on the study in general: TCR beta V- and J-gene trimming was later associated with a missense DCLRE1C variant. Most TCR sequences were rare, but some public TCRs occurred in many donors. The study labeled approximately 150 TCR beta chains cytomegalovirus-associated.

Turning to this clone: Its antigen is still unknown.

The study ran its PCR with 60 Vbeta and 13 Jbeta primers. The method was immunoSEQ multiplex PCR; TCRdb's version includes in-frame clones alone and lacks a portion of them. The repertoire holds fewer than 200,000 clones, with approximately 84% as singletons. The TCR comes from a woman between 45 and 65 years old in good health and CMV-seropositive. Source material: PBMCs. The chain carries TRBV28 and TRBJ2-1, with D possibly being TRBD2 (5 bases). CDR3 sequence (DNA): TGTGCCAGCAGTCCCGGGGAACTCTACAATGAGCAGTTCTTC. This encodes CASSPGELYNEQFF.